This entry describes one TCR beta chain. Its antigen target is currently unknown. No quality values exist for individual bases; no much larger clone is one base distant. CDR1 and CDR2, looked up from the germline V gene, are ENHRY and SYGVKD. The CDR3 runs 13 amino acids, cysteine and phenylalanine included. The retained sequence is limited to the CDR3, 39 bases, with the frame set at the first base. V lost 7 bases and J lost 8 bases; the stretch between them is 15 bases long. The intended sense of this specimen's time point label: baseline before first vaccination. Vaccinee samples were obtained from the UK trials COV001 and COV002, which included a single-blind randomized controlled phase 2/3 trial of AZD1222 (ChAdOx1 nCoV-19) in healthy adults. Trial participant PBMC samples were collected at day 0 and day 28 after the second dose for TCRbeta chain sequencing. This sample was taken from a study of T cell responses to AZD1222 COVID-19 vaccine (dated by TCRdb to the early 2020s). General notes on the study: Because spike-specific TCR depth and breadth did not differ between the two schedules, AZD1222 recipients who got a second dose at roughly 4 weeks were pooled with those who got a second dose at roughly 12 weeks. Trial participants were enrolled by age into 18-55, 56-69 and 70-plus year subgroups, with roughly 160, 29 and 62 TCR-sequenced participants respectively. A total of 233 trial participants underwent TCR sequencing, of whom some 200 had received two doses of AZD1222 and some 25 had received two doses of the MenACWY control vaccine. Overall study results and their limits: Participants were mostly white British, with more females than males. The authors suggested clonal diversity may have been underestimated. No day 14 peak-response samples were available, so repertoires were characterized only after the peak T cell response. The 56-69-year group was small, and its depth increase did not reach significance, likely because of low power. After two AZD1222 doses, both the breadth and the depth of spike-specific TCRs were significantly higher than at day 0 and than in MenACWY recipients. Only five or six AZD1222 recipients were SARS-CoV-2 seropositive at baseline, limiting conclusions about previously exposed vaccinees. The vaccine-associated CD4 TCRs covered the entire spike protein, and the dominant responses fell in regions 160-218 and 743-854. Epitopes outside the regions mutated in the B.1.351 and B.1.1.7 variants were reportedly recognized by nearly half of the unique spike-specific TCRs.

The CDR3 regions of human TCRbeta chains were analyzed by immunosequencing. As for the authors' bioinformatics: TCRs in the repertoires were compared against a reference library of SARS-CoV-2-specific TCRs that had been generated with the MIRA antigen-specificity platform. Breadth meant the fraction of unique TCRs that were SARS-CoV-2-associated, whereas depth meant the fraction of total T cells that were SARS-CoV-2-associated. Using the MIRA data, every spike-specific TCR was mapped to the spike region that the TCR reacted to and assigned to either a CD4 or a CD8 class. Log10-transformed breadth and depth values were compared by one-way ANOVA with Sidak's multiple comparisons tests. Imported from immuneACCESS, the table was reduced by TCRdb to in-frame sequences with V and J called. These copies leave out some clones; in studies compared against another copy, an unresolved V gene accounts for under half, and the cause of the remainder is not known. That table furnishes V, J and clone size, whereas the DNA furnished D and trimming. Recorded for this sample are more than 95,000 clones; about 93% of them occurred a single time. In total, the top ten clones hold around 4.7% of the sample.

Recombination joined TRBV10-3 with TRBJ2-1, with the D gene uncertain. The sample in question was peripheral blood, obtained on day 0 of AZD1222 vaccination. The TCR sequence derives from an adult in good health. The DNA sequence reads TGTGCCATCAAAGGTGAATCAAGGGATGAGCAGTTCTTC. Translated, this is CAIKGESRDEQFF.